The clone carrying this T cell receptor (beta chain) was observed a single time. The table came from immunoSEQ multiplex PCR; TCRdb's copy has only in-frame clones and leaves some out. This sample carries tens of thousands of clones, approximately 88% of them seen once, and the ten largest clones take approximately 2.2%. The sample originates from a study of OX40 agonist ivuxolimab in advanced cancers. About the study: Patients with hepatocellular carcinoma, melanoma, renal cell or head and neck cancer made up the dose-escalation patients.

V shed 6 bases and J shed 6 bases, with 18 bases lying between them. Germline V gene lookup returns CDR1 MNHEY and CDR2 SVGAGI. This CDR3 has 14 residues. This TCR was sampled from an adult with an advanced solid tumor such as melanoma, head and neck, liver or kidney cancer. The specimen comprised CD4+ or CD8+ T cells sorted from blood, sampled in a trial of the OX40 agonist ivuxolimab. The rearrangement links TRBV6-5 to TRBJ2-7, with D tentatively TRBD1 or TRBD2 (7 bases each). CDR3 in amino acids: CASRREEGAGEQYF. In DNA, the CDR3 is TGTGCCAGCAGACGGGAGGAGGGGGCTGGCGAGCAGTACTTC.